This T cell receptor (beta chain) was sequenced for a study of metastatic and nonmetastatic thyroid tumors. Study details: Blood and tumor or nodule tissue repertoires from malignant and benign thyroid patients were compared.

Germline loops: CDR1 SEHNR, CDR2 FQNEAQ (reference sequence). The junction had 0 bases not matched to a gene; V was cut back by 1 base and J by 7 bases. This CDR3 has 13 amino acids. In the authors' methods: A classifier for distant metastasis in papillary thyroid cancer was constructed using CDR3 differences observed across clinicopathological groups. TCRdb re-called the PCR reads via MiXCR. The V and J calls come from TCRdb's annotation, not from the publication. This sample carries 43,000 or so clones, 15% to 20% of them seen once, and the ten largest clones take approximately 21%. General observations from the study: Patients with malignant thyroid tumors reportedly had significantly higher TCR beta diversity than those with benign nodules, in blood and tumor.

Thyroid surgery was performed in patients who had received no treatment beforehand. This clone was counted ten times or more. Its antigen is unidentified. The rearrangement uses TRBV7-9 and TRBJ2-2, with 7 bases identical to TRBD1. This TCR came from a female donor with papillary thyroid cancer or a benign thyroid nodule (not recorded which). Some clones in this sample may be carry-over from other donors' samples. The sequencing sample was made of blood. The CDR3 bases are TGTGCCAGCAGCTTAGGGACAGGCGGGGAGCTGTTTTTT. Its protein product is CASSLGTGGELFF.